These T cell receptor beta chains were read from a single sample in a study of response to subunit inactivated influenza vaccine. Using its own MiXCR run on the RT-PCR reads, TCRdb lists one record per CDR3 protein. The sample includes about 780,000 distinct CDR3 sequences, around a sixth of them seen just once. The input for sequencing was PBMCs from blood, taken more than 4 days after vaccination. These receptors came from a man aged 50 or older who received an inactivated influenza vaccine. CDR3s include the opening cysteine and the closing phenylalanine or tryptophan. The D gene is left open where the match is weak. Rows may omit the clone size; those that give it use once, few, many or a size class.

v_gene: TRBV24-1
abundance: -
d_gene: TRBD1
j_gene: TRBJ1-3
CDR3aa: CATSDRGTGSNTIYF
CDR3nt: TGTGCCACCAGTGATCGGGGGACAGGGAGCAACACCATATATTTT

v_gene: TRBV3-1
abundance: -
d_gene: -
j_gene: TRBJ1-2
CDR3aa: CASSPGGSGYTF
CDR3nt: TGTGCCAGCAGCCCTGGGGGTTCCGGCTACACCTTC

v_gene: TRBV28
abundance: -
d_gene: -
j_gene: TRBJ2-7
CDR3aa: CASSPGQTLYEQYF
CDR3nt: TGTGCCAGCAGCCCTGGACAGACCCTCTACGAGCAGTACTTC

v_gene: TRBV27
abundance: few
d_gene: TRBD1
j_gene: TRBJ1-2
CDR3aa: CASSLGAGGSYGYTF
CDR3nt: TGTGCCAGCAGTTTAGGGGCAGGGGGTTCCTATGGCTACACCTTC

v_gene: TRBV5-5
abundance: -
d_gene: -
j_gene: TRBJ2-4
CDR3aa: CASSSWQEGNIQYF
CDR3nt: TGTGCCAGCAGCTCCTGGCAGGAGGGAAACATTCAGTACTTC

v_gene: TRBV3-1
abundance: -
d_gene: TRBD2
j_gene: TRBJ2-3
CDR3aa: CASRPGTSGRGTDTQYF
CDR3nt: TGTGCCAGCAGACCCGGGACTAGCGGGAGAGGAACAGATACGCAGTATTTT

v_gene: TRBV5-1
abundance: -
d_gene: TRBD1
j_gene: TRBJ2-2
CDR3aa: CASHNRDRRLYGELFF
CDR3nt: TGCGCCAGCCATAACCGGGACAGGAGACTGTACGGGGAGCTGTTTTTT

v_gene: TRBV4-1
abundance: many
d_gene: TRBD1
j_gene: TRBJ1-1
CDR3aa: CASSRQTGGTEAFF
CDR3nt: TGCGCCAGCAGCCGTCAGACAGGGGGCACTGAAGCTTTCTTT

v_gene: TRBV5-1
abundance: few
d_gene: -
j_gene: TRBJ2-1
CDR3aa: CASSLMDTYNEQFF
CDR3nt: TGCGCCAGCAGCTTGATGGATACCTACAATGAGCAGTTCTTC

v_gene: TRBV5-1
abundance: few
d_gene: -
j_gene: TRBJ2-7
CDR3aa: CASSRSDRESYEQYF
CDR3nt: TGCGCCAGCAGCCGCTCGGACAGAGAATCCTACGAGCAGTACTTC

v_gene: TRBV12-3/TRBV12-4
abundance: -
d_gene: TRBD2
j_gene: TRBJ2-1
CDR3aa: CASSLLTTSGPTSYNEQFF
CDR3nt: TGTGCCAGCAGTTTACTGACGACTAGCGGGCCGACCTCCTACAATGAGCAGTTCTTC

v_gene: TRBV20-1
abundance: few
d_gene: TRBD1
j_gene: TRBJ2-1
CDR3aa: CSARDGGTGDVVRQFF
CDR3nt: TGCAGTGCTAGAGATGGAGGGACAGGGGATGTAGTCAGGCAGTTCTTC

v_gene: TRBV6-1
abundance: -
d_gene: -
j_gene: TRBJ1-2
CDR3aa: CVSSLGVVGYGYTF
CDR3nt: TGTGTCAGCAGCTTGGGAGTTGTTGGCTATGGCTACACCTTC

v_gene: TRBV4-2
abundance: -
d_gene: TRBD2
j_gene: TRBJ2-3
CDR3aa: CASSRRGPSGPTDTQYF
CDR3nt: TGTGCCAGCAGCCGCAGAGGTCCTAGCGGACCCACAGATACGCAGTATTTT

v_gene: TRBV6-2/TRBV6-3
abundance: few
d_gene: TRBD2
j_gene: TRBJ2-7
CDR3aa: CASTAAGGSYEQYF
CDR3nt: TGTGCCAGCACCGCAGCGGGAGGAAGCTACGAGCAGTACTTC

v_gene: TRBV25-1
abundance: -
d_gene: -
j_gene: TRBJ2-7
CDR3aa: CASSVGNEQYF
CDR3nt: TGTGCCAGCAGTGTTGGGAACGAGCAGTACTTC

v_gene: TRBV6-5
abundance: few
d_gene: -
j_gene: TRBJ1-1
CDR3aa: CASTGGGTEAFF
CDR3nt: TGTGCCAGCACGGGCGGGGGCACTGAAGCTTTCTTT

v_gene: TRBV6-2/TRBV6-3
abundance: many
d_gene: -
j_gene: TRBJ2-2
CDR3aa: CASIPFDGVKGNTGELFF
CDR3nt: TGTGCCAGCATCCCCTTCGACGGGGTAAAAGGGAACACCGGGGAGCTGTTTTTT

v_gene: TRBV20-1
abundance: -
d_gene: -
j_gene: TRBJ2-3
CDR3aa: CSKGGTPRGTQYF
CDR3nt: TGCAGTAAAGGGGGGACCCCGCGCGGTACGCAGTATTTT

v_gene: TRBV20-1
abundance: -
d_gene: -
j_gene: TRBJ1-4
CDR3aa: CSAFATNEKLFF
CDR3nt: TGCAGTGCTTTTGCAACTAATGAAAAACTGTTTTTT

v_gene: TRBV24-1
abundance: few
d_gene: TRBD2
j_gene: TRBJ2-7
CDR3aa: CATSGGGSSYEQYF
CDR3nt: TGTGCCACCAGTGGAGGCGGGAGCTCCTACGAGCAGTACTTC

v_gene: TRBV7-2
abundance: -
d_gene: TRBD2
j_gene: TRBJ2-5
CDR3aa: CASRFYPGLAGALTDSYQETQYF
CDR3nt: TGTGCCAGCAGGTTTTACCCGGGACTAGCGGGAGCCCTCACAGATTCGTACCAAGAGACCCAGTACTTC

v_gene: TRBV7-6
abundance: few
d_gene: -
j_gene: TRBJ2-5
CDR3aa: CASSSRRMGETQYF
CDR3nt: TGTGCCAGCAGCTCCCGTCGGATGGGGGAGACCCAGTACTTC

v_gene: TRBV21-1
abundance: few
d_gene: -
j_gene: TRBJ1-4
CDR3aa: CASSKEQGAISEKLFF
CDR3nt: TGTGCCAGCAGCAAAGAACAGGGGGCGATTTCTGAAAAACTGTTTTTT

v_gene: TRBV5-4
abundance: few
d_gene: -
j_gene: TRBJ1-1
CDR3aa: CASSGDRPWGTEAFF
CDR3nt: TGTGCCAGCAGCGGCGACAGGCCCTGGGGCACTGAAGCTTTCTTT

v_gene: TRBV29-1
abundance: once
d_gene: TRBD2
j_gene: TRBJ2-7
CDR3aa: CSVEAPSGTYEQYF
CDR3nt: TGCAGCGTTGAAGCCCCTAGCGGGACCTACGAGCAGTACTTC

v_gene: TRBV25-1
abundance: few
d_gene: -
j_gene: TRBJ2-3
CDR3aa: CASRPGHNTDTQYF
CDR3nt: TGTGCCAGCAGGCCGGGACACAACACAGATACGCAGTATTTT

v_gene: TRBV20-1
abundance: few
d_gene: TRBD2
j_gene: TRBJ2-2
CDR3aa: CSARKLPAGGRYTGELFF
CDR3nt: TGCAGTGCTAGAAAACTCCCGGCGGGGGGGCGCTACACCGGGGAGCTGTTTTTT

v_gene: TRBV3-1
abundance: -
d_gene: -
j_gene: TRBJ2-7
CDR3aa: CASSLRRGEQYF
CDR3nt: TGTGCCAGCAGCCTCCGAAGAGGCGAGCAGTACTTC

v_gene: TRBV7-2
abundance: few
d_gene: -
j_gene: TRBJ2-3
CDR3aa: CASSHTSTDTQYF
CDR3nt: TGTGCCAGCAGCCACACAAGCACAGATACGCAGTATTTT

v_gene: TRBV4-1
abundance: -
d_gene: -
j_gene: TRBJ1-1
CDR3aa: CASSQGGKGLATRILF
CDR3nt: TGCGCCAGCAGCCAAGGGGGAAAGGGGCTCGCCACACGGATCCTCTTT

v_gene: TRBV20-1
abundance: many
d_gene: -
j_gene: TRBJ1-1
CDR3aa: CSARDHMQGEAFF
CDR3nt: TGCAGTGCTAGAGATCATATGCAGGGCGAAGCTTTCTTT

v_gene: TRBV7-8
abundance: -
d_gene: TRBD1
j_gene: TRBJ2-2
CDR3aa: CASSLKAGGWAGELFF
CDR3nt: TGTGCCAGCAGCTTAAAAGCAGGGGGCTGGGCCGGGGAGCTGTTTTTT

v_gene: TRBV10-3
abundance: few
d_gene: -
j_gene: TRBJ2-2
CDR3aa: CAISESGRLNTGELFF
CDR3nt: TGTGCCATCAGTGAGTCGGGGCGGTTGAACACCGGGGAGCTGTTTTTT

v_gene: TRBV7-2
abundance: many
d_gene: -
j_gene: TRBJ2-5
CDR3aa: CASSPGSKETQYF
CDR3nt: TGTGCCAGCAGCCCGGGCAGTAAGGAGACCCAGTACTTC

v_gene: TRBV28
abundance: few
d_gene: TRBD2
j_gene: TRBJ2-3
CDR3aa: CASSPSGTSTDTQYF
CDR3nt: TGTGCCAGCAGTCCGAGCGGGACTAGCACAGATACGCAGTATTTT

v_gene: TRBV6-1
abundance: few
d_gene: -
j_gene: TRBJ1-1
CDR3aa: CASSAQGGNTEAFF
CDR3nt: TGTGCCAGCAGTGCTCAAGGTGGGAACACTGAAGCTTTCTTT

v_gene: TRBV5-6
abundance: -
d_gene: TRBD1
j_gene: TRBJ1-1
CDR3aa: CASSYRGQGTEAFF
CDR3nt: TGTGCCAGCAGCTACCGCGGACAGGGGACTGAAGCTTTCTTT

v_gene: TRBV29-1
abundance: -
d_gene: -
j_gene: TRBJ1-5
CDR3aa: CSVGGGDQPQHF
CDR3nt: TGCAGCGTTGGTGGGGGGGATCAGCCCCAGCATTTT

v_gene: TRBV20-1
abundance: -
d_gene: -
j_gene: TRBJ1-2
CDR3aa: CSARGGKGVGGYTF
CDR3nt: TGCAGTGCTAGAGGGGGCAAAGGGGTCGGTGGCTACACCTTC

v_gene: TRBV9
abundance: -
d_gene: TRBD1
j_gene: TRBJ2-1
CDR3aa: CASSERQGINEQFF
CDR3nt: TGTGCCAGCAGCGAACGACAGGGGATCAATGAGCAGTTCTTC

v_gene: TRBV6-4
abundance: many
d_gene: -
j_gene: TRBJ2-3
CDR3aa: CASSPRTGDTQYF
CDR3nt: TGTGCCAGCAGTCCCCGGACCGGAGATACGCAGTATTTT

v_gene: TRBV5-1
abundance: few
d_gene: -
j_gene: TRBJ2-7
CDR3aa: CASSLGGANEQYF
CDR3nt: TGCGCCAGCAGCTTGGGGGGTGCGAACGAGCAGTACTTC